This T cell receptor (beta chain) is from a study of T-cell reconstitution after alpha-beta-depleted transplantation in children. This clonotype occurred many times. TCRbeta library construction was performed incorporating unique molecular identifiers. TCRdb re-derived calls from the PCR reads in MiXCR, one entry per CDR3 protein. The sample yields 280,000 or so distinct CDR3 sequences, around a tenth seen once. The CDR3 is made up of 15 amino acids. The V gene lost 0 bases and the J gene lost 7 bases, with 18 bases spanning the gap. Germline CDR1 and CDR2: DFQATT and SNEGSKA (reference sequence). The chain couples TRBV20-1 to TRBJ1-2, with D perhaps TRBD1 (6 bases). The TCR originated in a male patient aged 2-15 years who had a stem cell transplant for chronic granulomatous disease, so the T cells may come from the graft donor. Specimen: peripheral blood, collected 180 days after TCRalphabeta/CD19-depleted stem cell transplant. CDR3 protein: CSARDRSRGAGGYTF. The CDR3 DNA sequence: TGCAGTGCTAGAGATCGTTCTCGGGGGGCGGGTGGCTACACCTTC.